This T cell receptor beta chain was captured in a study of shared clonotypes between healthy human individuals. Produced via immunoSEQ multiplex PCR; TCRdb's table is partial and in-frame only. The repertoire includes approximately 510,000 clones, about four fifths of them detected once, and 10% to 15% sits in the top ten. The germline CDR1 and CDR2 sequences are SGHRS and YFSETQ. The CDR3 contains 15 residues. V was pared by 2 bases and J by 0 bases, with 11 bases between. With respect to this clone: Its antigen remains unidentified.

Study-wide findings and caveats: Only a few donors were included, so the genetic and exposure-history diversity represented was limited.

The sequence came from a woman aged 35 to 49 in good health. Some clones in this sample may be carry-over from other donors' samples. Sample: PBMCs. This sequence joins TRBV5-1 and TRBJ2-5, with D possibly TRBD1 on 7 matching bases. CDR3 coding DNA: TGCGCCAGCAGCTTAGGAGGGGGCTACCAAGAGACCCAGTACTTC. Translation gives CASSLGGGYQETQYF.